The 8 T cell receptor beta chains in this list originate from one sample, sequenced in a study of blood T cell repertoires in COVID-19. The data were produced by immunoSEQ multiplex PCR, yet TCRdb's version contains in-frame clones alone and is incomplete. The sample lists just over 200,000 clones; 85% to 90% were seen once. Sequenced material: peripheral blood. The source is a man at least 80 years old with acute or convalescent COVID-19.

For the CDR3, the DNA is TGCGCCAGCAGCCCGAGGACAGACAATGAAAAACTGTTTTTT. Amino acid sequence: CASSPRTDNEKLFF. The chain is built from TRBV5-1 and TRBJ1-4, with D tentatively TRBD1 (6 bases). The germline gives CDR1 SGHRS, CDR2 YFSETQ. The CDR3 length is 14 residues. Trimming stripped 4 bases from V and 5 bases from J, with 12 bases between. Full variable domain (remainder filled in from reference TRBV5-1 and TRBJ1-4): KAGVTQTPRYLIKTRGQQVTLSCSPISGHRSVSWYQQTPGQGLQFLFEYFSETQRNKGNFPGRFSGRQFSNSRSEMNVSTLELGDSALYLCASSPRTDNEKLFFGSGTQLSVL.

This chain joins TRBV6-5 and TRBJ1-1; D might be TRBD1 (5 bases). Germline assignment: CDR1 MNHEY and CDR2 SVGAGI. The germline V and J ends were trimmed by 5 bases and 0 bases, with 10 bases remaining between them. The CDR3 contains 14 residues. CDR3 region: CASSRQPLNTEAFF. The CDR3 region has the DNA TGTGCCAGCAGTCGACAGCCCCTGAACACTGAAGCTTTCTTT.

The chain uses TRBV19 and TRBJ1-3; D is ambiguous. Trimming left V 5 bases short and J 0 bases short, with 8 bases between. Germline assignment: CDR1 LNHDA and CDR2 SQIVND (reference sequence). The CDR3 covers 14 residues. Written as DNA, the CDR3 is TGTGCCAGTAGTGAGCCTTCCTCTGGAAACACCATATATTTT. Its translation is CASSEPSSGNTIYF. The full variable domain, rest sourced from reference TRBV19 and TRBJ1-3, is DGGITQSPKYLFRKEGQNVTLSCEQNLNHDAMYWYRQDPGQGLRLIYYSQIVNDFQKGDIAEGYSVSREKKESFPLTVTSAQKNPTAFYLCASSEPSSGNTIYFGEGSWLTVV.

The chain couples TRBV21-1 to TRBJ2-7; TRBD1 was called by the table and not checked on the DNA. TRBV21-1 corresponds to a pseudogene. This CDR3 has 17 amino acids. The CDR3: CASSVWDRPSEPYEQYV. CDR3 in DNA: TGTGCCAGCAGCGTATGGGACAGGCCCAGTGAACCATACGAGCAGTACGTC.

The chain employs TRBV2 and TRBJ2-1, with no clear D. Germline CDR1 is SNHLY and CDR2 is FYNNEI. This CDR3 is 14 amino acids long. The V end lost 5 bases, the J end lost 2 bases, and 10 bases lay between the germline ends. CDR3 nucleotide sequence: TGTGCCAGCAGTTTTGGCAGAACCTACAATGAGCAGTTCTTC. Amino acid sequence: CASSFGRTYNEQFF. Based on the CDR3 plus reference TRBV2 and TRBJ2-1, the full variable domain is EPEVTQTPSHQVTQMGQEVILRCVPISNHLYFYWYRQILGQKVEFLVSFYNNEISEKSEIFDDQFSVERPDGSNFTLKIRSTKLEDSAMYFCASSFGRTYNEQFFGPGTRLTVL.

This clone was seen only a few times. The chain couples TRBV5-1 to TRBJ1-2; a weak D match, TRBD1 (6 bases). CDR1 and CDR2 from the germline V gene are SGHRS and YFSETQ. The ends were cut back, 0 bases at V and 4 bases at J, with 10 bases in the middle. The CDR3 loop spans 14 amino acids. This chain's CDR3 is CASSLEGQSYGYTF. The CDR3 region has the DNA TGCGCCAGCAGCTTGGAGGGACAATCCTATGGCTACACCTTC.

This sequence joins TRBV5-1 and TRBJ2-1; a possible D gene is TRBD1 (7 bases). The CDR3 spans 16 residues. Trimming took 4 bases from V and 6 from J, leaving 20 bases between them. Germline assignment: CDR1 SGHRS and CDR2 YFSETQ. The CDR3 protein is CASSASGDSWGNEQFF. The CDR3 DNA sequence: TGCGCCAGCAGCGCCTCGGGGGACAGTTGGGGCAATGAGCAGTTCTTC.

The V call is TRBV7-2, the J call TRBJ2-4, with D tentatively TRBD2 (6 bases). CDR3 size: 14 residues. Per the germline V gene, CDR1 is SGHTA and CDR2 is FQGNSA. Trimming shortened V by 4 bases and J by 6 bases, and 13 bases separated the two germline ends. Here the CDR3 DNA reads TGTGCCAGCAGCTCCTGGGGCGGGACAAACATTCAGTACTTC. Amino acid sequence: CASSSWGGTNIQYF.